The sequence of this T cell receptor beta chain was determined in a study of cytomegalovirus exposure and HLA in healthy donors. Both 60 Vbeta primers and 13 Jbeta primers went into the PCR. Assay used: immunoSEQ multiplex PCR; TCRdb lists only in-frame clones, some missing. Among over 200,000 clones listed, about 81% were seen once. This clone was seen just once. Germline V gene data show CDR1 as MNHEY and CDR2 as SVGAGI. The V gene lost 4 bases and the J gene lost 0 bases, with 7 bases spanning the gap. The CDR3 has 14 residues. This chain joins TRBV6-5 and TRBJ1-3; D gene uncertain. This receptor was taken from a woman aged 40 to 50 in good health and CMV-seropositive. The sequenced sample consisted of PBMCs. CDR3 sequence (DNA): TGTGCCAGCAGTTCCCCCCTCTCTGGAAACACCATATATTTT. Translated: CASSSPLSGNTIYF.